These 12 T cell receptor beta chains came from one sample sequenced in a study of cytomegalovirus exposure and HLA in healthy donors (TCRdb year 2017). Libraries were made using the immunoSEQ multiplex PCR assay. The multiplex PCR relied on a mix of 60 forward primers for TCR Vbeta segments and 13 reverse primers for TCR Jbeta segments. The clones in this table, taken by TCRdb from immuneACCESS, are in-frame only. Not every clone is retained; where verified, under half of the shortfall comes from an unresolved V gene, and the cause of the rest is unknown. The sample includes 100,000 or so clones, with 75% to 85% observed a single time. The top ten clonotypes cover approximately 1.2% of the sample. The sequenced sample consisted of PBMCs. These TCRs come from a woman under 30 in good health and CMV-seronegative.

This chain links TRBV6-5 with TRBJ2-6; unclear D gene. The germline CDR1 and CDR2 sequences are MNHEY and SVGAGI. V shed 5 bases and J shed 0 bases, with 8 bases lying between them. The CDR3 is made up of 15 amino acids. In nucleotides, the CDR3 is TGTGCCAGCAGTCCGACTTCCTCTGGGGCCAACGTCCTGACTTTC. Translated, it gives CASSPTSSGANVLTF.

The chain has TRBV5-1 and TRBJ2-7; 7 bases agree with TRBD1. Per germline, CDR1 SGHRS and CDR2 YFSETQ. V dropped 4 bases and J dropped 6; count of bases not matched to a gene: 10. The CDR3 is made up of 14 amino acids. The CDR3 protein is CASSPGATGSEQYF. CDR3 sequence (DNA): TGCGCCAGCAGCCCAGGCGCGACAGGGAGCGAGCAGTACTTC.

CDR3 coding DNA: TGTGCCAGCAATGATGAGGGATCCAAAAACATTCAGTACTTC. Its protein is CASNDEGSKNIQYF. The genes are TRBV6-5 and TRBJ2-4; a weak D match, TRBD2 (5 bases). CDR1 is MNHEY and CDR2 is SVGAGI in the germline V gene. The CDR3 spans 14 residues. Trimming shortened V by 7 bases and J by 2 bases, and 12 bases separated the two germline ends.

This chain links TRBV29-1 with TRBJ1-5; D call uncertain. The V gene lost 4 bases and the J gene lost 0 bases, with 22 bases spanning the gap. This CDR3 is 18 amino acids long. Germline CDR1 and CDR2: SQVTM and ANQGSEA. The CDR3 coding sequence is TGCAGCGTTGTCTTGAGAGGTGATCCCCCGTATAGCAATCAGCCCCAGCATTTT. Protein: CSVVLRGDPPYSNQPQHF.

This sequence joins TRBV5-1 and TRBJ2-1; a possible D gene is TRBD2 (6 bases). The germline V gene encodes CDR1 SGHRS and CDR2 YFSETQ. V lost 2 bases, J lost 0 bases, and 15 bases lay in between. The CDR3 has 17 amino acids. The CDR3 DNA reads TGCGCCAGCAGCTTACCGGGACTCCTGAGCTCCTACAATGAGCAGTTCTTC. Translating gives CASSLPGLLSSYNEQFF.

The chain employs TRBV7-2 and TRBJ1-1; TRBD1 is a possible D gene (5 bases). This CDR3 has 14 residues. Germline CDR1 and CDR2: SGHTA and FQGNSA. V was cut by 7 bases and J by 5 bases, with 17 bases left in between. The CDR3 is CASTEGGDGTEAFF. The CDR3 bases are TGTGCCAGCACCGAGGGAGGGGACGGAACTGAAGCTTTCTTT.

As DNA, the CDR3 is TGTGCCAGTTCGGGGGGGTACGAGCAGTACTTC. Its protein is CASSGGYEQYF. The V and J genes are TRBV19 and TRBJ2-7, with 8 nucleotides matching TRBD2. The germline V gene encodes CDR1 LNHDA and CDR2 SQIVND (reference sequence). Trimming removed 8 bases from V and 4 bases from J; junction bases left unmatched: 1. CDR3 length: 11 amino acids.

The chain carries TRBV6-1 and TRBJ2-7; TRBD1 aligns across 9 bases. After removal of 5 bases from V and 1 base from J, the junction contained 3 bases not matched to a gene. The CDR3 totals 14 residues. Germline-derived CDR1 and CDR2 are MNHNS and SASEGT. The CDR3 DNA reads as TGTGCCAGCAGTCTAGGACAGGGGTCCTACGAGCAGTACTTC. Amino acid sequence: CASSLGQGSYEQYF.

V gene TRBV5-1 combines with J gene TRBJ1-1, with 8 nucleotides matching TRBD1. Trimming removed 2 bases from V and 8 bases from J; junction bases left unmatched: 26. Germline CDR1 SGHRS, CDR2 YFSETQ. The CDR3 is 20 residues long. CDR3 sequence reads: CASSFARGTGQISIPGEAFF. DNA for the CDR3: TGCGCCAGCAGCTTCGCCCGTGGGACAGGTCAGATCTCCATCCCAGGCGAAGCTTTCTTT.

This chain links TRBV19 with TRBJ2-5, with TRBD2 matching over 7 bases. This CDR3 region has 16 residues. The V gene's germline CDR1 is LNHDA and CDR2 SQIVND (reference sequence). V shed 1 base, J shed 4 bases, and the junction held 9 bases outside the gene matches. The CDR3 region is CASSIAQRGGGETQYF. CDR3 coding DNA: TGTGCCAGTAGTATAGCCCAGCGGGGTGGGGGAGAGACCCAGTACTTC.

V usage is TRBV6-6 and J usage is TRBJ2-7; 7 nucleotides line up with TRBD1. The V segment lost 5 bases and the J segment 2 bases; nucleotides outside the gene matches: 6. The CDR3 has 14 residues. Germline V gives CDR1 MNHNY, CDR2 SVGAGI (reference sequence). The CDR3 is CASSPGQPPYEQYF. The CDR3 bases are TGTGCCAGCAGTCCGGGACAGCCCCCCTACGAGCAGTACTTC.

This clone was counted between two and nine times. The J gene is TRBJ1-4, the V gene TRBV5-4, with 8 bases that match TRBD1. The CDR3 consists of 14 residues. The germline V gene has CDR1 SGHNT and CDR2 YYREEE (reference sequence). V lost 2 bases, J lost 3 bases, and 0 bases stayed unmatched. CDR3 sequence: CASSFRGPNEKLFF. The DNA of the CDR3 is TGTGCCAGCAGCTTCAGGGGGCCTAATGAAAAACTGTTTTTT.